This T cell receptor (beta chain) was obtained from a study of T cell repertoires in cytomegalovirus infection. Study-wide background: Evidence of both CMV infection and a matching HLA type came from public TCR beta signatures. Overall study findings and caveats: CMV-specific TCR beta clonotypes restricted by HLA-C were the ones dominating the ex vivo response.

Each CDR3 protein gets one entry after TCRdb re-called the reads with MiXCR. The sample records under 300,000 distinct CDR3 sequences, over 15% being singletons. The CDR3 length is 15 residues. Germline lookup yields CDR1 SEHNR and CDR2 FQNEAQ (reference sequence). V was trimmed by 5 bases and J by 4 bases, leaving 15 bases between them. This clonotype turned up a few times. Its antigen is undetermined. The J gene is TRBJ1-5, the V gene TRBV7-9; D is possibly TRBD1 (6 bases). Sequenced sample: CD8+ T cells from PBMCs. The source is a human donor in good health (CMV status not recorded). Some clones in this sample may be carry-over from other donors' samples. The CDR3 protein is CASSPGGLPNQPQHF. CDR3 bases: TGTGCCAGCAGCCCGGGGGGCCTCCCTAATCAGCCCCAGCATTTT.